A single T cell receptor (beta chain) is shown here with its context. Antigen specificity is unknown. The data belong to a study of CD4+ T cells in melanoma. Libraries were prepared by immunoSEQ multiplex PCR; TCRdb keeps only in-frame clonotypes and omits some of them. Among 17,000 or so clones listed, 65% to 85% were seen once. Germline V gene sequence: CDR1 SGHNT, CDR2 YENEEA. Trimming cost V 0 bases and J 2 bases; bases outside gene matches: 8. The CDR3 contains 17 residues. Study-wide results and caveats: CD8+ T cell, macrophage and B cell function reportedly correlated with neoantigen-specific CD4+ T cells.

Specimen: cells from a culture (not recorded whether cultured in vitro). The J gene is TRBJ2-3, the V gene TRBV11-3; 7 bases agree with TRBD2. This receptor was identified in a human donor with melanoma. This CDR3 reads CASSLEYRGGPTDTQYF. The CDR3 region has the DNA TGTGCCAGCAGCTTAGAATACCGCGGGGGACCCACAGATACGCAGTATTTT.